The rows below give T cell receptor beta chains drawn from one sample of a study of T cell repertoires in cytomegalovirus infection. MiXCR, applied by TCRdb to the reads, yields one record per CDR3 protein. The data contain more than 300,000 distinct CDR3 sequences, approximately 35% of them singletons. Their antigens are not known. The sample here was cultured PBMCs, taken from culture after CMV antigen stimulation. The receptors come from a human donor in good health (CMV status not recorded). Some clones in this sample may be carry-over from other donors' samples. Both conserved end residues are part of each CDR3. Fields, in order: J gene, clone size, CDR3 length, D gene, V gene, CDR3 DNA, CDR3 protein. D genes are given only for firm matches. Size is omitted from some rows. Given values are once, few, many or a class for expanded clones.

J gene: TRBJ2-3; clone size: NA; CDR3 length: 14; D gene: TRBD2; V gene: TRBV19; CDR3 DNA: TGTGCCAGTAGTATGTCGGTAGCGGGAGATACGCAGTATTTT; CDR3 protein: CASSMSVAGDTQYF
J gene: TRBJ2-5; clone size: many; CDR3 length: 13; D gene: TRBD1; V gene: TRBV5-4; CDR3 DNA: TGTGCCAGCCGGGACAGGGGGTTGGAGACCCAGTACTTC; CDR3 protein: CASRDRGLETQYF
J gene: TRBJ2-7; clone size: few; CDR3 length: 16; D gene: TRBD2; V gene: TRBV28; CDR3 DNA: TGTGCCAGCAGTTATGGTCTAGCGGGAGGGCCGAGGGAGCAGTACTTC; CDR3 protein: CASSYGLAGGPREQYF
J gene: TRBJ2-1; clone size: NA; CDR3 length: 15; D gene: TRBD1; V gene: TRBV6-5; CDR3 DNA: TGTGCCAGCAGTCGGCTGACAGGGCTGCACAATGAGCAGTTCTTC; CDR3 protein: CASSRLTGLHNEQFF
J gene: TRBJ2-2; clone size: NA; CDR3 length: 16; D gene: TRBD2; V gene: TRBV7-2; CDR3 DNA: TGTGCCAGCAGTCGGACTAGCGGGAGCGGCACCGGGGAGCTGTTTTTT; CDR3 protein: CASSRTSGSGTGELFF
J gene: TRBJ2-5; clone size: once; CDR3 length: 14; D gene: NA; V gene: TRBV4-3; CDR3 DNA: TGCGCCAGCAGCCTCGCCGAGGGGGGAGAGACCCAGTACTTC; CDR3 protein: CASSLAEGGETQYF
J gene: TRBJ2-1; clone size: few; CDR3 length: 16; D gene: TRBD1; V gene: TRBV5-1; CDR3 DNA: TGCGCCAGCAGCTTGGACAGGGGAAACGAAAACAATGAGCAGTTCTTC; CDR3 protein: CASSLDRGNENNEQFF
J gene: TRBJ2-3; clone size: NA; CDR3 length: 14; D gene: NA; V gene: TRBV7-8; CDR3 DNA: TGTGCCAGCAGCTTAGAGAGGAGCACAGATACGCAGTATTTT; CDR3 protein: CASSLERSTDTQYF
J gene: TRBJ2-1; clone size: NA; CDR3 length: 15; D gene: NA; V gene: TRBV28; CDR3 DNA: TGTGCCAGCAATCCAGGGGATCGCTCCTACAATGAGCAGTTCTTC; CDR3 protein: CASNPGDRSYNEQFF
J gene: TRBJ2-5; clone size: few; CDR3 length: 13; D gene: NA; V gene: TRBV6-2/TRBV6-3; CDR3 DNA: TGTGCCAGCAGTTACGCCCCTGAAGAGACCCAGTACTTC; CDR3 protein: CASSYAPEETQYF
J gene: TRBJ2-1; clone size: NA; CDR3 length: 13; D gene: NA; V gene: TRBV2; CDR3 DNA: TGTGCCAGCAGACTTTCGGAGGACAATGAGCAGTTCTTC; CDR3 protein: CASRLSEDNEQFF
J gene: TRBJ1-3; clone size: few; CDR3 length: 16; D gene: NA; V gene: TRBV6-6; CDR3 DNA: TGTGCCAGCAGTTACGTGGGACCGTCCTCTGGAAACACCATATATTTT; CDR3 protein: CASSYVGPSSGNTIYF
J gene: TRBJ1-3; clone size: NA; CDR3 length: 14; D gene: TRBD1; V gene: TRBV11-2; CDR3 DNA: TGTGCCAGCACCTGGACAGGGGCTGGAAACACCATATATTTT; CDR3 protein: CASTWTGAGNTIYF
J gene: TRBJ2-1; clone size: NA; CDR3 length: 15; D gene: NA; V gene: TRBV7-6; CDR3 DNA: TGTGCCAGCGGGGAAATCAAGAGCTCCTACAATGAGCAGTTCTTC; CDR3 protein: CASGEIKSSYNEQFF
J gene: TRBJ2-5; clone size: few; CDR3 length: 14; D gene: TRBD2; V gene: TRBV7-9; CDR3 DNA: TGTGCCAGCAGACCCCGGGGGGACGGGGAGACCCAGTACTTC; CDR3 protein: CASRPRGDGETQYF
J gene: TRBJ1-2; clone size: NA; CDR3 length: 14; D gene: NA; V gene: TRBV5-4; CDR3 DNA: TGTGCCAGCAGCTTGAGGGACCGAGACTATGGCTACACCTTC; CDR3 protein: CASSLRDRDYGYTF
J gene: TRBJ2-1; clone size: NA; CDR3 length: 15; D gene: TRBD2; V gene: TRBV6-5; CDR3 DNA: TGTGCCAGCAGTCCACTAGCGGTCTCCTACAATGAGCAGTTCTTC; CDR3 protein: CASSPLAVSYNEQFF
J gene: TRBJ2-3; clone size: few; CDR3 length: 16; D gene: TRBD1; V gene: TRBV4-1; CDR3 DNA: TGCGCCAGCAGCCCCAGTCCAGGACAGGGGACAGATACGCAGTATTTT; CDR3 protein: CASSPSPGQGTDTQYF
J gene: TRBJ1-6; clone size: NA; CDR3 length: 14; D gene: NA; V gene: TRBV19; CDR3 DNA: TGTGCCAGTCACCCGGGTCCTGATAATTCACCCCTCCACTTT; CDR3 protein: CASHPGPDNSPLHF
J gene: TRBJ1-1; clone size: NA; CDR3 length: 13; D gene: NA; V gene: TRBV6-8; CDR3 DNA: TGTGCCAGCAGTTACTCGCACAACACTGAAGCTTTCTTT; CDR3 protein: CASSYSHNTEAFF
J gene: TRBJ2-1; clone size: NA; CDR3 length: 14; D gene: NA; V gene: TRBV4-1; CDR3 DNA: TGCGCCAGCAGCCAAGACGACGCCTACAATGAGCAGTTCTTC; CDR3 protein: CASSQDDAYNEQFF
J gene: TRBJ2-3; clone size: NA; CDR3 length: 17; D gene: TRBD2; V gene: TRBV20-1; CDR3 DNA: TGCAGTGCTAGAGACTCTAGCGGGATCATCGTGACAGATACGCAGTATTTT; CDR3 protein: CSARDSSGIIVTDTQYF
J gene: TRBJ2-7; clone size: NA; CDR3 length: 17; D gene: TRBD1; V gene: TRBV28; CDR3 DNA: TGTGCCAGCATCTCCCCCCAAGGACAGGGCTCCTCCTACGAGCAGTACTTC; CDR3 protein: CASISPQGQGSSYEQYF
J gene: TRBJ2-1; clone size: NA; CDR3 length: 13; D gene: TRBD2; V gene: TRBV20-1; CDR3 DNA: TGCAGTCGCGGGGGAGCGGGAGTAGTGGGGCAGTTCTTC; CDR3 protein: CSRGGAGVVGQFF
J gene: TRBJ2-2; clone size: many; CDR3 length: 14; D gene: NA; V gene: TRBV7-2; CDR3 DNA: TGTGCCAGCAGCTTAACGGCGAACACCGGGGAGCTGTTTTTT; CDR3 protein: CASSLTANTGELFF
J gene: TRBJ2-1; clone size: few; CDR3 length: 12; D gene: TRBD1; V gene: TRBV20-1; CDR3 DNA: TGCAGTGCTACGACAGGGGAGAATGAGCAGTTCTTC; CDR3 protein: CSATTGENEQFF